This TCR beta chain was identified in a study of breast tumors, draining lymph nodes, adjacent tissues. The table lists this clonotype with a few counts. Looked up from germline, CDR1 is DFQATT and CDR2 is SNEGSKA (reference sequence). CDR3 size: 15 residues. V shed 7 bases and J 5 bases; nucleotides not matched to a gene: 14. TCRdb called the multiplex PCR reads again in MiXCR, with one record for every CDR3 protein. This sample has 20,000 to 25,000 distinct CDR3 sequences, with less than 25% found just once. This TCR was recovered from a female donor with breast cancer. Some clones in this sample may be carry-over from other donors' samples. The J gene is TRBJ1-1, the V gene TRBV20-1, with 9 bases identical to TRBD1. Source material: breast tumor tissue. The CDR3: CSVWPLGTGNTEAFF. As DNA, the CDR3 is TGCAGTGTATGGCCCCTCGGGACAGGGAATACTGAAGCTTTCTTT.